A selection of T cell receptor beta chains follows, all from one sample in a study of T-cell memory formation after mild COVID-19. MiXCR, applied by TCRdb to the 5' RACE reads, yields one record per CDR3 protein. The sample carries about 180,000 distinct CDR3 sequences, approximately 18% recorded once. The specimen sequenced was PBMCs or a T cell subset sorted from them (not recorded which). The receptors derive from a man aged 18 to 30 who had mild COVID-19 (a few samples of this study predate the infection). Cell type and time point are not known. Both conserved end residues are part of each CDR3. The D gene is left open where the match is weak. Where a row states a size, it is once, few, many or the class of an expanded clone; other rows omit it.

clone size | J gene | CDR3 length | V gene | D gene | CDR3 DNA | CDR3 protein
NA | TRBJ1-1 | 13 | TRBV4-2 | NA | TGTGCCAGCAGCTTCGGGGGGCCGACTGAAGCTTTCTTT | CASSFGGPTEAFF
NA | TRBJ2-3 | 15 | TRBV6-6 | TRBD1 | TGTGCCAGCAGTCACCCGGGACAGGGCACAGATACGCAGTATTTT | CASSHPGQGTDTQYF
NA | TRBJ2-3 | 13 | TRBV7-6 | TRBD2 | TGTGCCAGCCGCGGGGGACTCACAGATACGCAGTATTTT | CASRGGLTDTQYF
NA | TRBJ2-5 | 13 | TRBV6-5 | TRBD1 | TGTGCCAGCAGCGGACAGGTTCAAGAGACCCAGTACTTC | CASSGQVQETQYF
NA | TRBJ2-7 | 17 | TRBV5-4 | NA | TGTGCCAGCAGCTTGGGGAGGGGGACGGCGGGATATGACGAGCAGTACTTC | CASSLGRGTAGYDEQYF
few | TRBJ1-2 | 13 | TRBV6-6 | NA | TGTGCCAGCAGTCCTGACGGGGACTATGGCTACACCTTC | CASSPDGDYGYTF
few | TRBJ2-3 | 18 | TRBV3-1 | TRBD2 | TGTGCCAGCAGCCAAGCTCGGGACTGGGGGGGGAGCACAGATACGCAGTATTTT | CASSQARDWGGSTDTQYF
few | TRBJ1-2 | 17 | TRBV7-9 | NA | TGTGCCAGCACCAAGTTGGGGAGTCAGGGGCCTGGATATGGCTACACCTTC | CASTKLGSQGPGYGYTF
few | TRBJ2-1 | 12 | TRBV10-3 | NA | TGTGCCATCAGTGAGCAATACAATGAGCAGTTCTTC | CAISEQYNEQFF
few | TRBJ2-7 | 14 | TRBV5-1 | TRBD1 | TGCGCCAGCAGCCCCCCAGGGGGCATCTACGAGCAGTACTTC | CASSPPGGIYEQYF
few | TRBJ2-7 | 15 | TRBV6-2/TRBV6-3 | NA | TGTGCCAGCAGACCCATCCGAGGGGGGTTCTACGAGCAGTACTTC | CASRPIRGGFYEQYF
NA | TRBJ2-7 | 13 | TRBV3-1 | NA | TGTGCCAGCAGCTCGACGGCGGTATACGAGCAGTACTTC | CASSSTAVYEQYF
NA | TRBJ1-5 | 14 | TRBV6-5 | NA | TGTGCCAGCGCGCCAGGGGAATCCAATCAGCCCCAGCATTTT | CASAPGESNQPQHF
few | TRBJ1-6 | 15 | TRBV12-3/TRBV12-4 | NA | TGTGCCAGCAGTTTATTCGGGGGCTCCGATTCACCCCTCCACTTT | CASSLFGGSDSPLHF
few | TRBJ2-2 | 17 | TRBV4-2 | TRBD2 | TGTGCCAGCAGCCCATTTGGGACTAGCGAGGCCACCGGGGAGCTGTTTTTT | CASSPFGTSEATGELFF
few | TRBJ1-1 | 13 | TRBV7-9 | NA | TGTGCCACCTCCACCCGCCAGAACACTGAAGCTTTCTTT | CATSTRQNTEAFF
few | TRBJ1-1 | 13 | TRBV10-3 | TRBD1 | TGTGCCACGAACAGGGGTCAGAACACTGAAGCTTTCTTT | CATNRGQNTEAFF
NA | TRBJ2-3 | 14 | TRBV20-1 | TRBD2 | TGCAGTGCTCCAAGCTTAGCGGGGGCAGATACGCAGTATTTT | CSAPSLAGADTQYF
few | TRBJ1-1 | 18 | TRBV6-2/TRBV6-3 | TRBD1 | TGTGCCAGCAGTTATAGTAGAAGGGGGCTACTGGTCTTCACTGAAGCTTTCTTT | CASSYSRRGLLVFTEAFF
NA | TRBJ2-3 | 13 | TRBV18 | NA | TGTGCCAGCTCACCACCGATGGCAGATACGCAGTATTTT | CASSPPMADTQYF
NA | TRBJ1-4 | 14 | TRBV5-1 | TRBD1 | TGCGCCAGCAGCATGGGACAGGGGGATGAAAAACTGTTTTTT | CASSMGQGDEKLFF
few | TRBJ2-5 | 13 | TRBV15 | NA | TGTGCCACCAGCAGAGCCGGAGAAGAGACCCAGTACTTC | CATSRAGEETQYF
NA | TRBJ1-2 | 14 | TRBV2 | TRBD1 | TGTGCCAGCGGGGGACAGGGGACTAACTATGGCTACACCTTC | CASGGQGTNYGYTF
few | TRBJ2-1 | 15 | TRBV24-1 | NA | TGTGCCACCAGTACCCCGGTTAGCTCCTACAATGAGCAGTTCTTC | CATSTPVSSYNEQFF
NA | TRBJ2-3 | 15 | TRBV4-3 | NA | TGCGCCAGCAGCCAACGGGCTAGCCTAGCGGATACGCAGTATTTT | CASSQRASLADTQYF
NA | TRBJ1-4 | 15 | TRBV6-2/TRBV6-3 | TRBD1 | TGTGCCAGCAGCCGCCGACAGGGCGATGATGAAAAACTGTTTTTT | CASSRRQGDDEKLFF
NA | TRBJ2-3 | 14 | TRBV7-3 | NA | TGTGCCAGCAGCTTAGGGGGACCGACAGATACGCAGTATTTT | CASSLGGPTDTQYF
NA | TRBJ2-3 | 14 | TRBV7-9 | TRBD2 | TGTGCCAGCAGCCTAGCGGGGCTCACAGATACGCAGTATTTT | CASSLAGLTDTQYF
few | TRBJ1-5 | 14 | TRBV10-3 | NA | TGTGCCATCAGTGATGAACAGGGACACCAGCCCCAGCATTTT | CAISDEQGHQPQHF
few | TRBJ1-6 | 16 | TRBV6-5 | NA | TGTGCCAGCAGTTACTCTCCGGGTCGAGGGTATTCACCCCTCCACTTT | CASSYSPGRGYSPLHF
NA | TRBJ1-2 | 14 | TRBV3-1 | NA | TGTGCCAGCAGCCAAGATTGGGGTGACTATGGCTACACCTTC | CASSQDWGDYGYTF
NA | TRBJ2-7 | 14 | TRBV7-2 | NA | TGTGCCAGCAGCGCACGACAGTTCTCCTACGAGCAGTACTTC | CASSARQFSYEQYF
few | TRBJ1-1 | 13 | TRBV12-3/TRBV12-4 | NA | TGTGCCAGCACCATCAGTCCCCGGAATGAAGCTTTCTTT | CASTISPRNEAFF
many | TRBJ2-1 | 12 | TRBV7-9 | TRBD2 | TGTGCCAGCAGCGGGAGGGGCAATGAGCAGTTCTTC | CASSGRGNEQFF
NA | TRBJ1-5 | 15 | TRBV3-1 | NA | TGTGCCAGCAGCCTCGGGAGCAATAGCAATCAGCCCCAGCATTTT | CASSLGSNSNQPQHF
NA | TRBJ1-2 | 12 | TRBV20-1 | NA | TGCAGTGCTAGCCCCAAGTTCTATGGCTACACCTTC | CSASPKFYGYTF
few | TRBJ1-6 | 15 | TRBV6-6 | NA | TGTGCCAGCAGTTCCGGACAGATCTATAATTCACCCCTCCACTTT | CASSSGQIYNSPLHF
few | TRBJ1-1 | 14 | TRBV6-2/TRBV6-3 | TRBD1 | TGTGCCAGCAGCCCGCGGACAGGGGCGTCTGAAGCTTTCTTT | CASSPRTGASEAFF
many | TRBJ1-3 | 17 | TRBV7-9 | NA | TGTGCCAGCAGATATAACCGGGACACATCTTCTGGAAACACCATATATTTT | CASRYNRDTSSGNTIYF
few | TRBJ1-6 | 13 | TRBV12-3/TRBV12-4 | NA | TGTGCCAGCAGTTTGGTAGGCCCTTCACCCCTCCACTTT | CASSLVGPSPLHF
NA | TRBJ2-5 | 15 | TRBV3-1 | TRBD2 | TGTGCCAGCAGTCTCCTAGCGGGGGGGCCCGAGACCCAGTACTTC | CASSLLAGGPETQYF
NA | TRBJ1-2 | 13 | TRBV6-1 | NA | TGTGCCAGCAGTCCCCGACCGAATGATGGCTACACCTTC | CASSPRPNDGYTF